One and the same sample provided the 24 T cell receptor beta chains below, sequenced in a study of T cells after yellow fever vaccination. Each CDR3 protein is one row after TCRdb ran MiXCR on the 5' RACE reads. The table lists about 580,000 distinct CDR3 sequences, roughly a sixth of them singletons, with approximately 15% in the top ten. The specimen was PBMCs, collected more than 4 days after the first yellow fever vaccination. The receptors originated from a man aged 18 to 30 who received the YFV17D yellow fever vaccine.

This clonotype was recorded a few times. V and J are TRBV3-1 and TRBJ2-3; weak D call: TRBD1 (6 bases). V was trimmed by 0 bases and J by 2 bases, leaving 12 bases between them. From germline, CDR1 is LGHDT and CDR2 YNNKEL (reference sequence). This CDR3 comprises 16 residues. CDR3 nucleotides: TGTGCCAGCAGCCAAGATTTCGGGACACACACAGATACGCAGTATTTT. It codes for CASSQDFGTHTDTQYF.

The chain combines TRBV6-6 with TRBJ2-3; D is possibly TRBD2 (6 bases). In germline, CDR1 is MNHNY, CDR2 SVGAGI (reference sequence). This CDR3 contains 13 residues. V lost 0 bases and J 11 bases, leaving 12 bases between the germline ends. In DNA form, the CDR3 reads TGTGCCAGCAGTTACTCCCCCGGGAGTGAGCAGTATTTT. Translating gives CASSYSPGSEQYF.

The chain is built from TRBV6-5 and TRBJ2-1; 10 nucleotides line up with TRBD2. The CDR3 contains 17 residues. Germline V CDR1 and CDR2: MNHEY, SVGAGI. The V segment lost 0 bases and the J segment 9 bases; nucleotides outside the gene matches: 11. The CDR3, as DNA: TGTGCCAGCAGTTACTCGTGGCTCCAGCGGGGGGGCAGTGAGCAGTTCTTC. This sequence encodes CASSYSWLQRGGSEQFF.

V and J are TRBV4-3 and TRBJ2-7, with TRBD1 as a possible D gene (6 bases). Trimming took off 1 base at V and 2 bases at J, with 15 bases between the two ends. The CDR3 loop spans 16 amino acids. Germline CDR1 is LGHNA and CDR2 is YSLEER. CDR3 nucleotide sequence: TGCGCCAGCAGCCAAGGGCCCGGACAGATTACCTACGAGCAGTACTTC. Encoded protein: CASSQGPGQITYEQYF.

This clonotype was counted only a few times. The chain combines TRBV7-3 with TRBJ2-1; 13 nucleotides line up with TRBD2. Losses at the gene ends were 5 bases for V and 14 bases for J; bases not matched to a gene: 9. The CDR3 contains 14 residues. Germline CDR1 and CDR2: SGHTA and FQGTGA. CDR3 loop: CASSEQLAGGPKFF. For the CDR3, the DNA is TGTGCCAGCAGCGAACAACTAGCGGGGGGGCCTAAGTTCTTC.

The gene calls are TRBV19 and TRBJ2-5; TRBD2 aligns across 7 bases. The junction had 0 bases not matched to a gene; V was cut back by 3 bases and J by 5 bases. The CDR3 length is 12 residues. Germline lookup yields CDR1 LNHDA and CDR2 SQIVND (reference sequence). The DNA for the CDR3 is TGTGCCAGTAGTATGGGAGGGGAGACCCAGTACTTC. Its protein is CASSMGGETQYF.

In this sample, this clonotype turned up a few times. The V and J genes are TRBV29-1 and TRBJ1-1; D uncertain. This CDR3 is built from 16 residues. The germline V gene has CDR1 SQVTM and CDR2 ANQGSEA. V lost 3 bases, J lost 0 bases, and 17 bases lay in between. CDR3 protein: CSVDGVERRMNTEAFF. As DNA, the CDR3 is TGCAGCGTTGACGGGGTCGAACGGAGGATGAACACTGAAGCTTTCTTT.

This clonotype appeared many times. This rearrangement joins TRBV27 to TRBJ2-5, with TRBD2 identical over 14 bases. Germline-derived CDR1 and CDR2 are MNHEY and SMNVEV (reference sequence). Trimming took 4 bases from V and 1 from J; bases not matched to a gene: 8. CDR3 size: 18 residues. The CDR3 sequence is CASSSGTSGGLFQETQYF. CDR3 nucleotides: TGTGCCAGCAGTTCCGGGACTAGCGGGGGCCTCTTCCAAGAGACCCAGTACTTC.

This clonotype was detected many times. The V call is TRBV7-2, the J call TRBJ1-6; unclear D gene. V lost 3 bases, J lost 7 bases, and 10 bases lay in between. This CDR3 comprises 14 residues. The V gene's germline CDR1 is SGHTA and CDR2 FQGNSA. For the CDR3, the DNA is TGTGCCAGCAGCTTTGGGCAGAAGAATTCACCCCTCCACTTT. It codes for CASSFGQKNSPLHF.

The chain carries TRBV3-1 and TRBJ2-5; 12 nucleotides line up with TRBD2. In germline, CDR1 is LGHDT, CDR2 YNNKEL (reference sequence). The CDR3 contains 16 residues. V lost 4 bases and J lost 0; bases outside the gene matches: 3. CDR3 amino acids: CASSRTSGGYQETQYF. The DNA of the CDR3 is TGTGCCAGCAGCCGCACTAGCGGGGGGTACCAAGAGACCCAGTACTTC.

The table lists this clonotype with many counts. The V and J genes are TRBV10-3 and TRBJ2-1; D not resolved. Germline V gives CDR1 ENHRY, CDR2 SYGVKD. The CDR3 loop spans 11 amino acids. Trimming left V 10 bases short and J 5 bases short, with 9 bases between. The CDR3 spells CATNPNNEQFF. CDR3 bases: TGTGCCACCAATCCTAACAATGAGCAGTTCTTC.

This clonotype was counted between two and nine times. The V call is TRBV5-1, the J call TRBJ1-4; 7 bases match TRBD1. Germline values: CDR1 SGHRS, CDR2 YFSETQ. Unmatched junction bases numbered 6, after V lost 4 bases and J lost 6 bases. CDR3 length: 14 amino acids. In DNA form, the CDR3 reads TGCGCCAGCAGCCCACGACAGGGAGATGAAAAACTGTTTTTT. Its protein product is CASSPRQGDEKLFF.

The chain employs TRBV7-9 and TRBJ1-1; 7 positions agree with TRBD1. The V segment lost 3 bases and the J segment 7 bases; nucleotides outside the gene matches: 8. CDR3 length: 14 residues. From germline, CDR1 is SEHNR and CDR2 FQNEAQ (reference sequence). The CDR3 DNA reads TGTGCCAGCAGCTTCCGACAGGGAGGGGGTGAAGCTTTCTTT. This sequence encodes CASSFRQGGGEAFF.

J is TRBJ2-5 and V is TRBV11-3; unclear D gene. The CDR3 has 14 amino acids. The V end lost 1 base, the J end lost 3 bases, and 9 bases lay between the germline ends. Germline V lookup: CDR1 SGHNT, CDR2 YENEEA. The CDR3 loop is CASSLGHKEETQYF. CDR3 DNA sequence: TGTGCCAGCAGCTTAGGACACAAGGAAGAGACCCAGTACTTC.

This clonotype occurred many times. The rearrangement links TRBV10-3 to TRBJ1-2, with D perhaps matching TRBD1 (5 bases). The V gene's germline CDR1 is ENHRY and CDR2 SYGVKD. The CDR3 has 12 amino acids. V lost 10 bases, J lost 8 bases, and 17 bases lay in between. The chain's CDR3 is CATGLPDRGYTF. CDR3 DNA sequence: TGTGCCACGGGACTGCCCGATCGGGGCTACACCTTC.

The chain is built from TRBV20-1 and TRBJ1-1; D remains unclear. Germline lookup yields CDR1 DFQATT and CDR2 SNEGSKA (reference sequence). Trimming took off 1 base at V and 0 bases at J, with 12 bases between the two ends. This CDR3 contains 15 residues. CDR3 region: CSARAAGLMNTEAFF. For the CDR3, the DNA is TGCAGTGCTAGAGCCGCGGGTTTAATGAACACTGAAGCTTTCTTT.

This clonotype was seen only a few times. This chain joins TRBV6-5 and TRBJ1-3; no reliable D call. The germline gives CDR1 MNHEY, CDR2 SVGAGI. Trimming took 8 bases from V and 2 from J, leaving 4 bases between them. This CDR3 has 11 amino acids. The CDR3 bases are TGTGCCAGCGGCACTGGAAACACCATATATTTT. The encoded protein is CASGTGNTIYF.

The chain is built from TRBV12-3 or TRBV12-4 and TRBJ1-4; D is perhaps TRBD1 (5 bases). The CDR3 has 14 amino acids. Trimming took off 4 bases at V and 4 bases at J, with 10 bases between the two ends. The CDR3 DNA follows: TGTGCCAGCAGTTGGTGGAGGGGTAATGAAAAACTGTTTTTT. Translating it yields CASSWWRGNEKLFF.

This chain links TRBV7-8 with TRBJ1-1; D is unresolved. Per germline, CDR1 SGHVS and CDR2 FQNEAQ. The CDR3 consists of 13 residues. Trimming removed 8 bases from V and 11 bases from J, with 21 bases in between. The CDR3 region is CASSLGREVKAFF. The CDR3 DNA reads as TGTGCCAGCTCTCTAGGGAGGGAAGTAAAGGCTTTCTTT.

The chain joins TRBV7-9 to TRBJ2-7; unclear D gene. This CDR3 is 15 amino acids long. The V gene lost 3 bases and the J gene lost 4 bases, with 16 bases spanning the gap. Looked up from germline, CDR1 is SEHNR and CDR2 is FQNEAQ (reference sequence). The DNA for the CDR3 is TGTGCCAGCAGCTTGTTTGATGGCCCTGAGTACGAGCAGTACTTC. The encoded protein is CASSLFDGPEYEQYF.

This clonotype was counted between two and nine times. The chain links TRBV7-2 to TRBJ1-1, with TRBD1 matching 7 bases. V was clipped by 4 bases and J by 4 bases; unmatched bases: 3. Germline CDR1 reads SGHTA; CDR2 reads FQGNSA. The CDR3 runs to 13 residues. The CDR3 is CASSSTGSTEAFF. CDR3 coding DNA: TGTGCCAGCAGCTCGACAGGGAGCACTGAAGCTTTCTTT.

This clonotype has just a few counts. The J gene is TRBJ2-4, the V gene TRBV5-1; D is possibly TRBD1 (6 bases). CDR1 is SGHRS and CDR2 is YFSETQ in the germline V gene. This CDR3 is 14 amino acids long. V lost 4 bases and J lost 2, with 10 bases in between. CDR3 coding DNA: TGCGCCAGCAGCCCAGGGGCCCCCAAAAACATTCAGTACTTC. It encodes CASSPGAPKNIQYF.

The J gene is TRBJ2-5, the V gene TRBV29-1; D is ambiguous. V was trimmed by 6 bases and J by 1 base, leaving 9 bases between them. This CDR3 has 12 amino acids. Germline CDR1 is SQVTM and CDR2 is ANQGSEA. In DNA form, the CDR3 reads TGCAGCGTCAAAAGCCTCCAAGAGACCCAGTACTTC. Encoded protein: CSVKSLQETQYF.

V usage is TRBV7-2 and J usage is TRBJ2-5, with 10 bases matching TRBD2. This CDR3 contains 15 residues. CDR1 and CDR2 (germline): SGHTA, FQGNSA. The V segment lost 5 bases and the J segment 5 bases; nucleotides outside the gene matches: 8. CDR3 DNA: TGTGCCAGCAGCCGCACCGGGACTAGCGAGGAGACCCAGTACTTC. It is translated as CASSRTGTSEETQYF.